The 5 T cell receptor beta chains below all came from one sample that was sequenced in a study of blood T cell repertoires in COVID-19. TCRdb keeps only in-frame clones here, not all; method: immunoSEQ multiplex PCR. The repertoire holds about 42,000 clones, with around 88% as singletons. Specimen: peripheral blood. These receptors were obtained from a human donor in a cohort sampled during active COVID-19.

The rearrangement joins TRBV6-5 to TRBJ2-5; TRBD2 aligns across 12 bases. CDR3 length: 15 residues. Germline V CDR1 and CDR2: MNHEY, SVGAGI. The V and J ends lost 4 bases and 8 bases, in that order; junction bases with no gene match: 8. The CDR3 region has the DNA TGTGCCAGCAGTTGGACTAGCGGGGCCCAAATAACCCAGTACTTC. Protein product: CASSWTSGAQITQYF.

The chain combines TRBV30 with TRBJ2-2, with a possible D match to TRBD2 (7 bases). The CDR3 loop spans 15 amino acids. Germline CDR1 GTSNPN, CDR2 SVGIG (reference sequence). Trimming left V 4 bases short and J 2 bases short, with 14 bases between. In nucleotides, the CDR3 is TGTGCCTGGACTACGGGGGGCAGCAACACCGGGGAGCTGTTTTTT. As protein: CAWTTGGSNTGELFF.

The chain joins TRBV24-1 to TRBJ2-2; a weak D match, TRBD2 (7 bases). The CDR3 consists of 16 residues. V lost 2 bases, J lost 4 bases, and 13 bases lay in between. Germline lookup yields CDR1 KGHDR and CDR2 SFDVKD. CDR3 loop: CATSDSGGTGTGELFF. CDR3 nucleotides: TGTGCCACCAGTGATTCGGGGGGCACGGGCACCGGGGAGCTGTTTTTT.

The rearrangement joins TRBV4-1 to TRBJ1-2, with 7 bases that match TRBD1. This CDR3 is 16 amino acids long. After removal of 0 bases from V and 4 bases from J, the junction contained 8 bases not matched to a gene. Germline loops: CDR1 MGHRA, CDR2 YSYEKL. CDR3 in DNA: TGCGCCAGCAGCCAAGATGGGCAGGGGGTGATCTATGGCTACACCTTC. Residues: CASSQDGQGVIYGYTF.

The chain uses TRBV11-2 and TRBJ1-6; 8 nucleotides line up with TRBD1. Germline V gene data show CDR1 as SGHAT and CDR2 as FQNNGV. J gave up 2 bases and V 3 bases, and 9 bases lay outside the gene matches. The CDR3 extends over 18 amino acids. This CDR3 is CASSLYMDRVPYNSPLHF. CDR3 DNA: TGTGCCAGCAGCTTGTACATGGACAGGGTTCCCTATAATTCACCCCTCCACTTT.